The clone carrying this TCR beta chain was seen more than once but under ten times. Its antigen is not known. Germline V gene lookup returns CDR1 DFQATT and CDR2 SNEGSKA (reference sequence). Losses at the gene ends were 5 bases for V and 9 bases for J; bases not matched to a gene: 7. The CDR3 is 13 amino acids. This record belongs to a study of blood T cells in healthy people across ages. Background on the study: About one barcoded TCR beta cDNA was captured per two T cells.

A J-beta primer mix and a sample-barcoded 5' primer were used in a second PCR of roughly 6 to 11 cycles. TCRdb re-called the 5' RACE reads through MiXCR, storing one row per CDR3 protein. The sample holds about 320,000 distinct CDR3 sequences, about 25% seen once. Study findings and constraints: PBMCs that were unsorted prevented a conclusive naive versus antigen-experienced comparison. Higher diversity and more naive CD4+ cells were features of long-lived donors, compared to aged donors. Strong correlation was found linking TCR beta diversity to naive T cell percentage.

The receptor was derived from a woman aged 65 to 85 in good health. The specimen sequenced was blood. This rearrangement joins TRBV20-1 to TRBJ2-1; 10 bases fit TRBD2. The CDR3 loop is CSAPRTSGREQFF. CDR3 nucleotides: TGCAGTGCTCCAAGGACTAGCGGACGTGAGCAGTTCTTC.